Listed below are T cell receptor beta chains from one sample, sequenced in a study of blood T cell repertoires in COVID-19. Here immunoSEQ multiplex PCR was the method, and the copy in TCRdb shows in-frame clones only, minus some. The data hold tens of thousands of clones, with 70% to 80% observed a single time. Sequenced material: peripheral blood. The receptor source for this set is a man in his 70s with acute or convalescent COVID-19. The CDR3 runs from the conserved cysteine through the conserved F or W. D genes are given only for firm matches. Where a row states a size, it is once, few, many or the class of an expanded clone; other rows omit it.

D gene: .
J gene: TRBJ2-5
clone size: .
V gene: TRBV6-6
CDR3 DNA: TGTGCCAGCAGTTCTACAGGGAACGGGGAGACCCAGTACTTC
CDR3 protein: CASSSTGNGETQYF

D gene: .
J gene: TRBJ2-2
clone size: .
V gene: TRBV5-4
CDR3 DNA: TGTGCCAGCAGCTCCGGACATCGTAACACCGGGGAGCTGTTTTTT
CDR3 protein: CASSSGHRNTGELFF

D gene: .
J gene: TRBJ1-5
clone size: .
V gene: TRBV19
CDR3 DNA: TGTGCCAGTAGTATCCTGGGGAGGCAGCCCCAGCATTTT
CDR3 protein: CASSILGRQPQHF

D gene: .
J gene: TRBJ2-7
clone size: .
V gene: TRBV6-2/TRBV6-3
CDR3 DNA: TGTGCCAGCAGTTATTCCCAGCGGGCTAGCTCCTACGAGCAGTACTTC
CDR3 protein: CASSYSQRASSYEQYF

D gene: TRBD2
J gene: TRBJ2-1
clone size: once
V gene: TRBV3-1/TRBV3-2
CDR3 DNA: TGTGCCAGCAGCCAAGTTACTAGCGGTTACAATGAGCAGTTCTTC
CDR3 protein: CASSQVTSGYNEQFF

D gene: .
J gene: TRBJ2-7
clone size: .
V gene: TRBV6-1
CDR3 DNA: TGTGCCAGCAGTGAAAAGGATAGCGTGACCCGCTACGAGCAGTACTTC
CDR3 protein: CASSEKDSVTRYEQYF

D gene: .
J gene: TRBJ2-2
clone size: once
V gene: TRBV10-3
CDR3 DNA: TGTGCCACCTTGGCGGGACCCCTGAACACCGGGGAGCTGTTTTTT
CDR3 protein: CATLAGPLNTGELFF

D gene: TRBD1
J gene: TRBJ2-3
clone size: .
V gene: TRBV19
CDR3 DNA: TGTGCCAGTAGTATAGGGGCGGGACAGGCAGATACGCAGTATTTT
CDR3 protein: CASSIGAGQADTQYF

D gene: TRBD2
J gene: TRBJ2-1
clone size: .
V gene: TRBV27
CDR3 DNA: TGTGCCAGCAGTTGGACTAGCTCGAGTAGTGAGCAGTTCTTC
CDR3 protein: CASSWTSSSSEQFF

D gene: TRBD2
J gene: TRBJ2-7
clone size: once
V gene: TRBV28
CDR3 DNA: TGTGCCAGCAGTTTCCACGCCCCTAGCGGAGGCTACTACGAGCAGTACTTC
CDR3 protein: CASSFHAPSGGYYEQYF

D gene: .
J gene: TRBJ2-4
clone size: .
V gene: TRBV21-1
CDR3 DNA: TGTGCCAGCAGCAAAGCGGTTCCTGGGCTAAAGGTCAAAAACATTCAGTACTTC
CDR3 protein: CASSKAVPGLKVKNIQYF

D gene: TRBD2
J gene: TRBJ2-7
clone size: .
V gene: TRBV27
CDR3 DNA: TGTGCCAGCAGTTCCCGGCTAGCGGGAAGCTACGAGCAGTACTTC
CDR3 protein: CASSSRLAGSYEQYF

D gene: TRBD2
J gene: TRBJ2-1
clone size: .
V gene: TRBV11-3
CDR3 DNA: TGTGCCAGCAGCTTAGATGGGGCGGGAGGATCTAATGAGCAGTTCTTC
CDR3 protein: CASSLDGAGGSNEQFF

D gene: TRBD1
J gene: TRBJ2-5
clone size: .
V gene: TRBV4-1
CDR3 DNA: TGCGCCAGCAGCCAAGATGAGGTGACAGGGAGACAGACCCAGTACTTC
CDR3 protein: CASSQDEVTGRQTQYF

D gene: .
J gene: TRBJ2-1
clone size: .
V gene: TRBV3-1/TRBV3-2
CDR3 DNA: TGTGCCAGCAGCCACGGGGGTCTTGACGACAATGAGCAGTTCTTC
CDR3 protein: CASSHGGLDDNEQFF

D gene: .
J gene: TRBJ2-7
clone size: .
V gene: TRBV5-5
CDR3 DNA: TGTGCCAGCAGCTTGTGGGCCCGAGACAGACAACCCTACGAGCAGTACTTC
CDR3 protein: CASSLWARDRQPYEQYF

D gene: TRBD1
J gene: TRBJ2-5
clone size: once
V gene: TRBV9
CDR3 DNA: TGTGCCAGCAGCGTCGGGACAGGGTTTTCAGAGACCCAGTACTTC
CDR3 protein: CASSVGTGFSETQYF

D gene: TRBD1
J gene: TRBJ2-1
clone size: .
V gene: TRBV6-6
CDR3 DNA: TGTGCCAGCAGTGTAGATGGGACAGGGTGGTCGGGTGAGCAGTTCTTC
CDR3 protein: CASSVDGTGWSGEQFF

D gene: TRBD2
J gene: TRBJ2-1
clone size: .
V gene: TRBV24-1
CDR3 DNA: TGTGCCACCAGTGATATGGGACTAGCGGGACTTACGAGCTCCTACAATGAGCAGTTCTTC
CDR3 protein: CATSDMGLAGLTSSYNEQFF

D gene: TRBD1
J gene: TRBJ1-2
clone size: .
V gene: TRBV19
CDR3 DNA: TGTGCCAGTAGTCTGGGACAGGGTCCCTATGGCTACACCTTC
CDR3 protein: CASSLGQGPYGYTF

D gene: .
J gene: TRBJ1-5
clone size: .
V gene: TRBV3-1/TRBV3-2
CDR3 DNA: TGTGCCAGCAGCCGACAGGCCAGCAATCAGCCCCAGCATTTT
CDR3 protein: CASSRQASNQPQHF

D gene: TRBD1
J gene: TRBJ1-2
clone size: .
V gene: TRBV7-3
CDR3 DNA: TGTGCCAGCAGCCGAGGACAGGGCCAAGGCTACACCTTC
CDR3 protein: CASSRGQGQGYTF

D gene: TRBD1
J gene: TRBJ1-6
clone size: .
V gene: TRBV28
CDR3 DNA: TGTGCCAGCAGTTTATCCCTACAGGGGGCCCCCAGGGATTCACCCCTCCACTTT
CDR3 protein: CASSLSLQGAPRDSPLHF

D gene: TRBD1
J gene: TRBJ2-7
clone size: .
V gene: TRBV3-1/TRBV3-2
CDR3 DNA: TGTGCCAGCAGCCCCTCCTCGGGACAGGGGGTTGAGCAGTACTTC
CDR3 protein: CASSPSSGQGVEQYF

D gene: TRBD1
J gene: TRBJ1-4
clone size: .
V gene: TRBV7-2
CDR3 DNA: TGTGCCAGCAGAGGGGGCACTAATGAAAAACTGTTTTTT
CDR3 protein: CASRGGTNEKLFF

D gene: .
J gene: TRBJ1-2
clone size: .
V gene: TRBV9
CDR3 DNA: TGTGCCAGCAGCCCAGAACAGGGCCACAGCTATGGCTACACCTTC
CDR3 protein: CASSPEQGHSYGYTF

D gene: .
J gene: TRBJ2-1
clone size: .
V gene: TRBV7-8
CDR3 DNA: TGTGCCAGCAGCTTAGACGACGGGTCCTACAATGAGCAGTTCTTC
CDR3 protein: CASSLDDGSYNEQFF

D gene: TRBD1
J gene: TRBJ1-2
clone size: .
V gene: TRBV24-1
CDR3 DNA: TGTGCCACCAGTGAGCCGGGACAGGGGGCGGTTGGCTACACCTTC
CDR3 protein: CATSEPGQGAVGYTF

D gene: .
J gene: TRBJ2-7
clone size: .
V gene: TRBV6-5
CDR3 DNA: TGTGCCAGCAGGCAGACGGGACTCTCATACGAGCAGTACTTC
CDR3 protein: CASRQTGLSYEQYF